One sample yielded the 3 T cell receptor beta chains listed below, sequenced in a study of control samples from healthy donors and cancer patients. Generated by immunoSEQ multiplex PCR, the TCRdb table keeps only in-frame clones and is missing some. This table holds under 70,000 clones, nearly 90% found once. Sequenced: blood. Every receptor here comes from a middle-aged man in good health.

Details on this clone: At one of its ends the junction is not consistent with the germline gene, which may arise from a read error. The chain carries TRBV11-2 and TRBJ2-2, with D possibly matching TRBD1 (5 bases). The V gene's germline CDR1 is SGHAT and CDR2 FQNNGV. This CDR3 spans 14 amino acids. The CDR3 protein is CASSVDRSTGELFF. CDR3 DNA sequence: TGTGCCAGCAGCGTAGACAGATCCACCGGGGAGCTGTTTTTT.

In this sample, this clone turned up once. The chain has TRBV6-6 and TRBJ2-7; TRBD1 aligns across 12 bases. This CDR3 region has 15 residues. The germline gives CDR1 MNHNY, CDR2 SVGAGI (reference sequence). V lost 5 bases, J lost 1 base, and 3 bases stayed unmatched. The CDR3 loop is CASSRDRGLSYEQYF. The CDR3 nucleotides read TGTGCCAGCAGTCGGGACAGGGGGCTTTCCTACGAGCAGTACTTC.

The gene calls are TRBV28 and TRBJ1-4, with 11 bases fitting TRBD1. CDR3 length: 14 amino acids. The junction had 8 bases not matched to a gene; V was cut back by 10 bases and J by 7 bases. In germline, CDR1 is MDHEN, CDR2 SYDVKM. The CDR3 loop is CATRTGGEGEKLFF. CDR3 coding DNA: TGTGCCACCCGGACAGGGGGCGAGGGTGAAAAACTGTTTTTT.